Listed here is a single T cell receptor beta chain. This CDR3 comprises 13 residues. Germline lookup yields CDR1 KGHSH and CDR2 LQKENI. Between the trimmed V and J ends, which lost 3 bases and 5 bases, there was a span of 11 bases. Profiled with immunoSEQ multiplex PCR; TCRdb holds only in-frame clones, not every one. The sample records approximately 27,000 clones, about 91% being singletons. This entry belongs to a study of blood T cell repertoires in COVID-19. The chain employs TRBV18 and TRBJ2-7; D might be TRBD2 (5 bases). The origin of this receptor is a man between 65 and 80 years old with acute or convalescent COVID-19. The sample comprised peripheral blood. Written as DNA, the CDR3 is TGTGCCAGCTCACCCGGGGTTTCTAACGAGCAGTACTTC. It yields the protein CASSPGVSNEQYF.